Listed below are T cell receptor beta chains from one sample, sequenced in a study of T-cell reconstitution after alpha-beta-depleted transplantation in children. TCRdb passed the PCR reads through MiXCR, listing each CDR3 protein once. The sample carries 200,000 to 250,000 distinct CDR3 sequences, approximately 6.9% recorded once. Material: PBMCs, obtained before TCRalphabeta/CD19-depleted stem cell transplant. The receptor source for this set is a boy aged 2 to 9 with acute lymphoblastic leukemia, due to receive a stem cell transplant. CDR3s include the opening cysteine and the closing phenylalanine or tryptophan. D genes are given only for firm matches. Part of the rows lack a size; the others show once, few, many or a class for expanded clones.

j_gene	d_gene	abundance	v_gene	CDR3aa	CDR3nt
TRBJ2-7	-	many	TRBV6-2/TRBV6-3	CASSYGTSYEQYF	TGTGCCAGCAGTTACGGGACCTCCTACGAGCAGTACTTC
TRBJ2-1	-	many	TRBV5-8	CASSLEWVEQFF	TGTGCCAGCAGCTTGGAATGGGTTGAGCAGTTCTTC
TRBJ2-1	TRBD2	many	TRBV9	CASSVAQRGPRDEQFF	TGTGCCAGCAGCGTAGCACAGCGGGGGCCTAGGGATGAGCAGTTCTTC
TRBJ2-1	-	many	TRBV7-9	CASTYNEQFF	TGTGCCAGCACCTACAATGAGCAGTTCTTC
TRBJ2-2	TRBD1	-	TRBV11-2	CASSLGQGTGELFF	TGTGCCAGCAGCTTGGGACAGGGCACCGGGGAGCTGTTTTTT
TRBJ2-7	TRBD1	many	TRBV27	CASSIGTGGYEQYF	TGTGCCAGTTCCATCGGGACAGGAGGGTACGAGCAGTACTTC
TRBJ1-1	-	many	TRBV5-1	CASSLVGRTDLNTEAFF	TGCGCCAGCAGCTTGGTTGGTCGGACAGACTTGAACACTGAAGCTTTCTTT
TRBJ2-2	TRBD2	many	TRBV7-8	CASSNPGTSGFTGELFF	TGTGCCAGCAGCAACCCCGGGACTAGCGGATTTACCGGGGAGCTGTTTTTT
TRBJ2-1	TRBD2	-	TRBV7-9	CASSPTGTSGNEQFF	TGTGCCAGCAGCCCGACCGGGACTAGCGGCAATGAGCAGTTCTTC
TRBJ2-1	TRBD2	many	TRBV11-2	CASSSEVSSGGPARYEQFF	TGTGCCAGCAGCTCAGAGGTTTCTAGCGGGGGGCCAGCGCGATATGAGCAGTTCTTC
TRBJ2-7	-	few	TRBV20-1	CSARDPRVGYEQYF	TGCAGTGCTAGAGACCCGCGGGTAGGCTACGAGCAGTACTTC
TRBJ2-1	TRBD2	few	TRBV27	CASSPSGLGLEQFF	TGTGCCAGCAGTCCATCCGGACTAGGACTTGAGCAGTTCTTC
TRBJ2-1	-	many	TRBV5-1	CASSLAAENEQFF	TGCGCCAGCAGCTTGGCCGCAGAGAATGAGCAGTTCTTC
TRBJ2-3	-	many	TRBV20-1	CSARAQGQRQIDTQYF	TGCAGTGCTAGAGCCCAGGGTCAGCGGCAGATAGATACGCAGTATTTT
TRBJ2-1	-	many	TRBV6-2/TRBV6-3	CASSYGYGGEQFF	TGTGCCAGCAGTTACGGGTACGGGGGTGAGCAGTTCTTC
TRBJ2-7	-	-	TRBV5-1	CASSLAGDGEQYF	TGCGCCAGCAGCCTAGCCGGGGACGGAGAGCAGTACTTC
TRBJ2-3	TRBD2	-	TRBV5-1	CASSHRLAGVTDTQYF	TGCGCCAGCAGCCACCGACTAGCGGGGGTCACAGATACGCAGTATTTT
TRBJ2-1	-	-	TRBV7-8	CASRSRGFNEQFF	TGTGCCAGCAGATCAAGGGGGTTCAATGAGCAGTTCTTC
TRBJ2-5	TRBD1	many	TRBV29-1	CSVPTGSGETQYF	TGCAGCGTACCGACAGGGTCCGGGGAGACCCAGTACTTC
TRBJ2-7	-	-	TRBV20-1	CSANGARDSAYEHYF	TGCAGTGCCAACGGGGCTCGGGACTCAGCGTACGAGCATTACTTC
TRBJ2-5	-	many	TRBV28	CASSLGGRETQYF	TGTGCCAGCAGTTTAGGCGGACGGGAGACCCAGTACTTC
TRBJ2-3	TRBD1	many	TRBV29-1	CSVRTGLTADTQYF	TGCAGCGTACGGACAGGTCTCACAGCAGATACGCAGTATTTT
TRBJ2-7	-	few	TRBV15	CATSNRHRGDAYF	TGTGCCACCAGCAACCGCCATAGGGGGGATGCGTACTTC
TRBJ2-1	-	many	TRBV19	CASSPGPLANSYNEQFF	TGTGCCAGTAGTCCAGGACCCCTAGCGAACTCCTACAATGAGCAGTTCTTC
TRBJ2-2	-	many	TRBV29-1	CSVEFRVFSGELFF	TGCAGCGTTGAGTTTAGGGTTTTTTCCGGGGAGCTGTTTTTT
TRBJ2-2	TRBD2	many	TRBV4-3	CASSQLAGGRSGELFF	TGCGCCAGCAGCCAATTGGCGGGGGGGCGTTCCGGGGAGCTGTTTTTT
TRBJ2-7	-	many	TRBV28	CASSLDRIGGGEQYF	TGTGCCAGCAGTTTAGACAGAATTGGCGGCGGGGAGCAGTACTTC
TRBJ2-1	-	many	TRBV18	CASSPESRAGYNEQFF	TGTGCCAGCTCACCGGAGTCGAGGGCCGGCTACAATGAGCAGTTCTTC
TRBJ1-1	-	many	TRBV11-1	CASSLSPNTEAFF	TGTGCCAGCAGCTTGTCCCCGAACACTGAAGCTTTCTTT
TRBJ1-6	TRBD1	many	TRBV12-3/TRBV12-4	CASSLALRQGLNSPLHF	TGTGCCAGCAGTTTAGCGCTCCGACAGGGGCTAAATTCACCCCTCCACTTT
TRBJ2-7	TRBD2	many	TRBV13	CASSLERSGGRHEQYF	TGTGCCAGCAGCTTAGAACGCAGCGGGGGTCGTCACGAGCAGTACTTC
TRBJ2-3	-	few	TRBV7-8	CASSLRKGITTTDTQYF	TGTGCCAGCAGCCTACGTAAGGGGATTACTACCACAGATACGCAGTATTTT
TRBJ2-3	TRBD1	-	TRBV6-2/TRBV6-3	CASRDRDADTQYF	TGTGCCAGCCGGGACAGGGACGCAGATACGCAGTATTTT
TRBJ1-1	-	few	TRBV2	CASSVDGYTEAFF	TGTGCCAGCAGTGTCGACGGCTACACTGAAGCTTTCTTT
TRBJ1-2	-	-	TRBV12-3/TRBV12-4	CASSPPTGNYGYTF	TGTGCCAGCAGTCCCCCTACAGGGAACTATGGCTACACCTTC
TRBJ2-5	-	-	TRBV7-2	CASSLVSAGRETQYF	TGTGCCAGCAGCTTAGTTTCGGCGGGACGAGAGACCCAGTACTTC
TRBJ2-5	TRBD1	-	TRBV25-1	CASSADRGLVRQETQYF	TGTGCCAGCAGTGCGGACAGGGGATTAGTCCGGCAAGAGACCCAGTACTTC
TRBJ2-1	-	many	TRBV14	CASSLGRVEQFF	TGTGCCAGCAGCCTCGGAAGGGTTGAGCAGTTCTTC
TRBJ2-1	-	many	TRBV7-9	CASFGTAGREQFF	TGTGCCAGCTTCGGGACTGCCGGCAGGGAGCAGTTCTTC
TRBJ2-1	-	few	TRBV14	CASSPGQIQLSPVSPPTNYNEQFF	TGTGCCAGCAGCCCCGGACAGATCCAGCTTTCTCCCGTTTCCCCGCCAACCAACTACAATGAGCAGTTCTTC
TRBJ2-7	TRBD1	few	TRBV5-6	CASSLRDRFSYEQYF	TGTGCCAGCAGCCTCCGGGACAGGTTCTCCTACGAGCAGTACTTC
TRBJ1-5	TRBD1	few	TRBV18	CASSSPGDRSNQPQHF	TGTGCCAGCTCGTCACCAGGGGACAGAAGCAATCAGCCCCAGCATTTT
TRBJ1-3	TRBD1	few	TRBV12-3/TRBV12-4	CASSLPGTGPFGNTIYF	TGTGCCAGCAGTTTACCCGGGACAGGGCCCTTTGGAAACACCATATATTTT
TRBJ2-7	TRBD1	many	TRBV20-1	CSASLGQGLYEQYF	TGCAGTGCTAGCCTGGGACAGGGGCTCTACGAGCAGTACTTC
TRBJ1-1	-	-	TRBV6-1	CASGHGFRTEAFF	TGTGCCAGCGGTCATGGGTTTCGGACTGAAGCTTTCTTT
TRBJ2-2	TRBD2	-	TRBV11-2	CASSLNPPSGRRDGELFF	TGTGCCAGCAGCTTAAACCCACCCAGCGGGAGGCGAGACGGGGAGCTGTTTTTT